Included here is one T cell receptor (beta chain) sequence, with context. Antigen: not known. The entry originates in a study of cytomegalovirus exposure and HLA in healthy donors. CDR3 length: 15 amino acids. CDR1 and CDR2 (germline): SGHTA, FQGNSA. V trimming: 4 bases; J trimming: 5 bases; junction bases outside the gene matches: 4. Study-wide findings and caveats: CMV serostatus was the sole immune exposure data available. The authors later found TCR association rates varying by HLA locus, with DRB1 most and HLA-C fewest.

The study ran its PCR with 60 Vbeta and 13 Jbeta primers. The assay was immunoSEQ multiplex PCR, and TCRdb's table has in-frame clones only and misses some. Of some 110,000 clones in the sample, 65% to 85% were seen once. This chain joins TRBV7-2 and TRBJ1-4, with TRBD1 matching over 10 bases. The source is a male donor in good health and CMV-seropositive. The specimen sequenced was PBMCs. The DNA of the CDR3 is TGTGCCAGCAGCTCCCGACAGGGGGCGAATGAAAAACTGTTTTTT. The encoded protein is CASSSRQGANEKLFF.